The 32 T cell receptor beta chains given below trace back to one sample, sequenced in a study of T cell responses to AZD1222 COVID-19 vaccine. Clones were read by immunoSEQ multiplex PCR, and TCRdb kept only the in-frame ones, dropping some. The top ten clones hold 2% to 2.5% of a sample with 120,000 to 150,000 clones, about 91% of them seen once. Source: peripheral blood, taken on day 0 of AZD1222 vaccination. These receptors were obtained from an adult in good health.

The chain employs TRBV6-2 or TRBV6-3 and TRBJ1-1; 8 bases line up with TRBD1. Germline V CDR1 and CDR2: MNHEY, SVGEGT. V dropped 5 bases and J dropped 1; count of bases not matched to a gene: 6. The CDR3 has 15 residues. The chain's CDR3 is CASSTPGTGNTEAFF. The CDR3 region has the DNA TGTGCCAGCAGTACCCCGGGGACAGGGAACACTGAAGCTTTCTTT.

The chain combines TRBV7-2 with TRBJ2-3, with a possible D match to TRBD1 (5 bases). Per the germline V gene, CDR1 is SGHTA and CDR2 is FQGNSA. There are 14 residues in the CDR3. Trimming left V 5 bases short and J 0 bases short, with 9 bases between. Here the CDR3 reads CASSKGFSTDTQYF. Here the CDR3 DNA reads TGTGCCAGCAGCAAGGGGTTTAGCACAGATACGCAGTATTTT.

A few counts support this clone. The rearrangement links TRBV19 to TRBJ2-1, with 8 bases fitting TRBD1. Germline trimming cut 5 bases from V and 9 bases from J; bases unmatched to any gene: 3. The CDR3 loop spans 12 amino acids. CDR1 LNHDA and CDR2 SQIVND come from the germline V gene (reference sequence). The CDR3 loop reads CASSRTGIEQFF. Written as DNA, the CDR3 is TGTGCCAGTAGTCGGACAGGGATTGAGCAGTTCTTC.

V usage is TRBV5-8 and J usage is TRBJ2-3; D remains unclear. Deletions cut 2 bases from V and 4 bases from J, with 11 bases between. Germline loops: CDR1 SGHTS, CDR2 YDEGEE. The CDR3 is 14 amino acids. The CDR3 DNA reads TGTGCCAGCAGCTTCCGGGCCCGAGCAGATACGCAGTATTTT. It yields the protein CASSFRARADTQYF.

The chain combines TRBV4-2 with TRBJ1-1, with D unresolved. The CDR3 length is 13 residues. CDR1 is LGHNA and CDR2 is YNFKEQ in the germline V gene. Trimming pared 5 bases from V and 5 bases from J, leaving 12 bases between. CDR3: CASSSGGRTEAFF. DNA of the CDR3: TGTGCCAGCAGCTCAGGCGGGAGGACTGAAGCTTTCTTT.

The genes are TRBV19 and TRBJ1-3; TRBD1 aligns across 8 bases. Germline loops: CDR1 LNHDA, CDR2 SQIVND (reference sequence). V trimming: 6 bases; J trimming: 4 bases; junction bases outside the gene matches: 2. The CDR3 covers 13 residues. The CDR3 DNA reads TGTGCCAGTAGCCAGGGGGCCGGAAACACCATATATTTT. Its protein product is CASSQGAGNTIYF.

The chain couples TRBV4-3 to TRBJ1-4, with a tentative D call TRBD1 (5 bases). Deletions cut 0 bases from V and 4 bases from J, with 15 bases between. CDR1 and CDR2 from the germline V gene are LGHNA and YSLEER. This CDR3 contains 17 residues. CDR3 protein: CASSQDPPGTYNEKLFF. DNA for the CDR3: TGCGCCAGCAGCCAAGACCCACCCGGGACCTATAATGAAAAACTGTTTTTT.

The chain recombines TRBV3-1 (or the pseudogene TRBV3-2) with TRBJ1-2, with D possibly matching TRBD1 (6 bases). This CDR3 is built from 13 residues. Deletions cut 1 base from V and 4 bases from J, with 7 bases between. Germline V CDR1 and CDR2: LGHDT, YNNKEL (reference sequence). The CDR3 loop reads CASSQGQVYGYTF. CDR3 DNA: TGTGCCAGCAGCCAAGGACAGGTCTATGGCTACACCTTC.

The V and J genes are TRBV7-9 and TRBJ1-1; D is uncertain. Between the trimmed V and J ends, which lost 2 bases and 3 bases, there was a span of 10 bases. The germline V gene encodes CDR1 SEHNR and CDR2 FQNEAQ (reference sequence). The CDR3 consists of 14 residues. The CDR3 DNA reads TGTGCCAGCAGCTTAAGGGATACGGACACTGAAGCTTTCTTT. This codes for CASSLRDTDTEAFF.

The genes are TRBV5-1 and TRBJ2-1; 7 positions agree with TRBD2. CDR1 is SGHRS and CDR2 is YFSETQ in the germline V gene. The CDR3 sequence is 14 residues long. V lost 0 bases and J lost 8; bases outside the gene matches: 5. The CDR3 loop is CASSLGLAEHEQFF. The CDR3 DNA sequence: TGCGCCAGCAGCTTGGGACTAGCAGAACATGAGCAGTTCTTC.

This chain links TRBV29-1 with TRBJ2-1; 7 nucleotides match TRBD2. Trimming removed 4 bases from V and 4 bases from J; junction bases left unmatched: 10. In germline, CDR1 is SQVTM, CDR2 ANQGSEA. The CDR3 has 15 residues. The CDR3 region is CSVATRLARYNEQFF. CDR3 DNA sequence: TGCAGCGTTGCTACCAGACTAGCCCGATACAATGAGCAGTTCTTC.

The chain has TRBV9 and TRBJ2-7, with 9 bases that match TRBD1. CDR1 and CDR2 from the germline V gene are SGDLS and YYNGEE. Losses at the gene ends were 2 bases for V and 5 bases for J; bases not matched to a gene: 8. The CDR3 extends over 15 amino acids. CDR3 residues: CASSVGGTGLNEQYF. The CDR3 DNA sequence: TGTGCCAGCAGCGTCGGGGGGACAGGGTTAAACGAGCAGTACTTC.

This chain connects TRBV5-1 to TRBJ1-6; D ambiguous. Germline V gene data show CDR1 as SGHRS and CDR2 as YFSETQ. Trimming removed 4 bases at V and 7 bases at J, with 15 bases between. The CDR3 length is 15 residues. CDR3 nucleotide sequence: TGCGCCAGCAGCCCAGCAGAGGCCCAAAATTCACCCCTCCACTTT. As protein: CASSPAEAQNSPLHF.

The V gene is TRBV18, the J gene TRBJ1-6; no clear D. The V and J ends lost 6 bases and 11 bases respectively, with 11 bases between them. Germline V gives CDR1 KGHSH, CDR2 LQKENI. The CDR3 loop spans 12 amino acids. DNA of the CDR3: TGTGCCAGCTCGACTGAGGGCCCACCCCTCCACTTT. Translation: CASSTEGPPLHF. The whole variable domain, remainder taken from reference TRBV18 and TRBJ1-6, is NAGVMQNPRHLVRRRGQEARLRCSPMKGHSHVYWYRQLPEEGLKFMVYLQKENIIDESGMPKERFSAEFPKEGPSILRIQQVVRGDSAAYFCASSTEGPPLHFGNGTRLTVT.

This clone was detected only once. The genes are TRBV6-5 and TRBJ1-5; tentative D call: TRBD1 (5 bases). The CDR3 has 13 residues. Trimming pared 7 bases from V and 0 bases from J, leaving 7 bases between. Germline V gene data show CDR1 as MNHEY and CDR2 as SVGAGI. CDR3 sequence (DNA): TGTGCCAGCACCCAGGGTAGCAATCAGCCCCAGCATTTT. Protein product: CASTQGSNQPQHF.

A word on this clone: The sample carries other DNA sequences with the same CDR3. This chain joins TRBV30 and TRBJ1-4; D perhaps matches TRBD1 (5 bases). The V gene's germline CDR1 is GTSNPN and CDR2 SVGIG (reference sequence). V gave up 5 bases and J gave up 7 bases, with 5 bases separating them. This CDR3 spans 10 amino acids. The CDR3: CAWGGEKLFF. The CDR3 nucleotides read TGTGCCTGGGGGGGTGAAAAACTGTTTTTT.

V usage is TRBV18 and J usage is TRBJ1-2, with 8 bases fitting TRBD1. Germline V gene lookup returns CDR1 KGHSH and CDR2 LQKENI. The CDR3 runs to 13 residues. The V gene end was trimmed by 3 bases and the J gene end by 7 bases; junction bases not matched to a gene: 4. The CDR3 reads CASSPGTGRGYTF. CDR3 DNA sequence: TGTGCCAGCTCACCGGGGACAGGCCGTGGCTACACCTTC.

V gene TRBV30 combines with J gene TRBJ2-1; D remains ambiguous. This CDR3 contains 12 residues. From germline, CDR1 is GTSNPN and CDR2 SVGIG (reference sequence). The V end was cut by 1 base, the J end by 8 bases, with 9 bases between. The CDR3 DNA follows: TGTGCCTGGAGTGCCCTCATCCATGAGCAGTTCTTC. It codes for CAWSALIHEQFF. The full variable domain, its missing parts supplied by reference TRBV30 and TRBJ2-1, is SQTIHQWPATLVQPVGSPLSLECTVEGTSNPNLYWYRQAAGRGLQLLFYSVGIGQISSEVPQNLSASRPQDRQFILSSKKLLLSDSGFYLCAWSALIHEQFFGPGTRLTVL.

This clone was seen only once. The chain uses TRBV19 and TRBJ1-5; maybe TRBD1 (5 bases). The CDR3 is made up of 13 amino acids. V dropped 5 bases and J dropped 7 bases, with 12 bases sitting between them. The germline CDR1 and CDR2 sequences are LNHDA and SQIVND (reference sequence). CDR3 protein: CASSFRQFQPQHF. DNA of the CDR3: TGTGCCAGTAGTTTTCGACAGTTCCAGCCCCAGCATTTT. Looking up the rest from reference TRBV19 and TRBJ1-5 gives the full variable domain: DGGITQSPKYLFRKEGQNVTLSCEQNLNHDAMYWYRQDPGQGLRLIYYSQIVNDFQKGDIAEGYSVSREKKESFPLTVTSAQKNPTAFYLCASSFRQFQPQHFGDGTRLSIL.

V and J are TRBV27 and TRBJ1-2, with TRBD1 as a possible D gene (5 bases). CDR3 size: 15 residues. V was clipped by 4 bases and J by 3 bases, with 15 bases between them. Looked up from germline, CDR1 is MNHEY and CDR2 is SMNVEV (reference sequence). Here the CDR3 DNA reads TGTGCCAGCAGTTCCCCGACAGTTGGCGACTATGGCTACACCTTC. Protein: CASSSPTVGDYGYTF.

The chain has TRBV7-3 and TRBJ2-2, with no clear D. The CDR3 has 14 residues. Germline CDR1 and CDR2: SGHTA and FQGTGA. With 4 bases removed from V and 6 bases from J, the gap between germline ends came to 12 bases. The CDR3 here is CASSSRPGSGELFF. CDR3 sequence (DNA): TGTGCCAGCAGCTCCCGCCCGGGCTCCGGGGAGCTGTTTTTT.

V and J are TRBV5-6 and TRBJ2-7; 7 nucleotides line up with TRBD1. V was pared by 4 bases and J by 6 bases, with 13 bases of the junction left unmatched. The germline V gene encodes CDR1 SGHDT and CDR2 YYEEEE. The CDR3 has 15 amino acids. Written as DNA, the CDR3 is TGTGCCAGCAGCCGGAGACAGGGCAAGGCTTCCGAGCAGTACTTC. This sequence encodes CASSRRQGKASEQYF. Supplemented by reference TRBV5-6 and TRBJ2-7, the full variable domain reads DAGVTQSPTHLIKTRGQQVTLRCSPKSGHDTVSWYQQALGQGPQFIFQYYEEEERQRGNFPDRFSGHQFPNYSSELNVNALLLGDSALYLCASSRRQGKASEQYFGPGTRLTVT.

This sequence joins TRBV5-4 and TRBJ2-1, with 7 bases lining up with TRBD2. Germline V gene sequence: CDR1 SGHNT, CDR2 YYREEE (reference sequence). V shed 3 bases and J 0 bases; nucleotides not matched to a gene: 6. CDR3 length: 16 amino acids. Written as DNA, the CDR3 is TGTGCCAGCAGCTCCGCACTAGCGACCTCCTACAATGAGCAGTTCTTC. Amino acids: CASSSALATSYNEQFF.

This rearrangement joins TRBV19 to TRBJ1-2, with D unresolved. There are 13 residues in the CDR3. V lost 3 bases and J lost 8, with 13 bases in between. Germline loops: CDR1 LNHDA, CDR2 SQIVND (reference sequence). CDR3 in amino acids: CASSILLSGGYTF. CDR3 sequence (DNA): TGTGCCAGTAGTATCCTACTCTCCGGCGGCTACACCTTC.

V is TRBV6-1 and J is TRBJ1-1; D gene unclear. The CDR3 covers 14 residues. CDR1 MNHNS and CDR2 SASEGT come from the germline V gene. V was clipped by 3 bases and J by 0 bases, with 8 bases between them. The CDR3 DNA follows: TGTGCCAGCAGTGATGCGTTGATGAACACTGAAGCTTTCTTT. Translating it yields CASSDALMNTEAFF.

The V call is TRBV7-2, the J call TRBJ2-1; 7 bases match TRBD1. CDR3 length: 14 residues. The germline V gene has CDR1 SGHTA and CDR2 FQGNSA. This CDR3 is CAVGRDSSYNEQFF. Written as DNA, the CDR3 is TGTGCTGTAGGCCGGGACAGCTCCTACAATGAGCAGTTCTTC. Supplemented by reference TRBV7-2 and TRBJ2-1, the full variable domain reads GAGVSQSPSNKVTEKGKDVELRCDPISGHTALYWYRQSLGQGLEFLIYFQGNSAPDKSGLPSDRFSAERTGGSVSTLTIQRTQQEDSAVYLCAVGRDSSYNEQFFGPGTRLTVL.

J is TRBJ2-5 and V is TRBV24-1; D possibly corresponds to TRBD1 (8 bases). CDR1 is KGHDR and CDR2 is SFDVKD in the germline V gene. There are 15 residues in the CDR3. Deletions cut 4 bases from V and 5 bases from J, with 16 bases between. The CDR3 reads CATSEPTGGGETQYF. CDR3 DNA: TGTGCCACCAGTGAACCTACAGGGGGAGGGGAGACCCAGTACTTC.

The chain recombines TRBV18 with TRBJ1-3; D unclear. The V gene lost 8 bases and the J gene lost 4 bases, with 9 bases spanning the gap. Per germline, CDR1 KGHSH and CDR2 LQKENI. The CDR3 covers 12 residues. The CDR3 DNA reads as TGTGCCAGCGATGCGGGAGGAAACACCATATATTTT. As protein: CASDAGGNTIYF. The entire variable domain, with the rest obtained from reference TRBV18 and TRBJ1-3, is as follows: NAGVMQNPRHLVRRRGQEARLRCSPMKGHSHVYWYRQLPEEGLKFMVYLQKENIIDESGMPKERFSAEFPKEGPSILRIQQVVRGDSAAYFCASDAGGNTIYFGEGSWLTVV.

V usage is TRBV14 and J usage is TRBJ2-7, with a weak D call TRBD2 (6 bases). The germline V gene has CDR1 SGHDN and CDR2 FVKESK. Trimming shortened V by 4 bases and J by 3 bases, and 7 bases separated the two germline ends. This CDR3 has 12 residues. CDR3 nucleotide sequence: TGTGCCAGCAGCCCGGACTACTACGAGCAGTACTTC. Translation gives CASSPDYYEQYF.

CDR3 DNA sequence: TGTGCCAGCAGCTTCCTTGGGACTAGCGAGTACAATGAGCAGTTCTTC. Amino acids: CASSFLGTSEYNEQFF. The chain couples TRBV11-2 to TRBJ2-1; the match to TRBD2 covers 10 bases. The germline V gene has CDR1 SGHAT and CDR2 FQNNGV. CDR3 length equals 16 residues. The ends lost 3 bases at V and 4 bases at J; junction bases unmatched: 6.

The rearrangement joins TRBV7-9 to TRBJ1-1; D might be TRBD1 (5 bases). The ends were cut back, 4 bases at V and 0 bases at J, with 9 bases in the middle. Germline V gene sequence: CDR1 SEHNR, CDR2 FQNEAQ (reference sequence). This CDR3 is built from 14 residues. The CDR3 sequence is CASSSGHMNTEAFF. In nucleotides, the CDR3 is TGTGCCAGCAGCTCAGGACACATGAACACTGAAGCTTTCTTT. Using reference TRBV7-9 and TRBJ1-1 for the parts outside the CDR3, the full variable domain is DTGVSQNPRHKITKRGQNVTFRCDPISEHNRLYWYRQTLGQGPEFLTYFQNEAQLEKSRLLSDRFSAERPKGSFSTLEIQRTEQGDSAMYLCASSSGHMNTEAFFGQGTRLTVV.

This clone was detected only once. The CDR3 loop reads CASSEGRRNTEAFF. The DNA for the CDR3 is TGTGCCAGCAGTGAAGGCAGGCGGAACACTGAAGCTTTCTTT. The J gene is TRBJ1-1, the V gene TRBV2; D call uncertain. V was clipped by 1 base and J by 1 base, with 7 bases between them. This CDR3 has 14 residues. From germline, CDR1 is SNHLY and CDR2 FYNNEI.